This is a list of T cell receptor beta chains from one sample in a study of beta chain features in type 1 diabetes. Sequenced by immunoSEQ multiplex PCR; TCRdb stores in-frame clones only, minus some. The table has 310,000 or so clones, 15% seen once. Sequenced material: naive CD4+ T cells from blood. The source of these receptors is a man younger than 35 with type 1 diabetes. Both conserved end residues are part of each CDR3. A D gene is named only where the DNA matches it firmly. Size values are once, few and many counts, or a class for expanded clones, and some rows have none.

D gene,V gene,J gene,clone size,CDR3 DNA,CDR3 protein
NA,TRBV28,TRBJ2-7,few,TGTGCCAGCAGTTTACCCGGTAGCTCCTACGAGCAGTACTTC,CASSLPGSSYEQYF
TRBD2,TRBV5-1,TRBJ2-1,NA,TGCGCCAGCAGCTTGGCGGCTAGCGGACCCTCCTACAATGAGCAGTTCTTC,CASSLAASGPSYNEQFF
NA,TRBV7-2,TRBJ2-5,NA,TGTGCCAGCAGCTTAGTAGCGGCAGAGACCCAGTACTTC,CASSLVAAETQYF
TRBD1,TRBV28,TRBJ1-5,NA,TGTGCCAGCAGTTCCAACCCCGGGACAGGGTACAATCAGCCCCAGCATTTT,CASSSNPGTGYNQPQHF
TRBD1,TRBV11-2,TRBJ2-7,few,TGTGCCAGCAGCACAGACCCCGACAGGGGAAGAAGCGAGCAGTACTTC,CASSTDPDRGRSEQYF
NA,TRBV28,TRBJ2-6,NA,TGTGCCAGCAGTTTCCGATCGGGTTCGCCTTATGGGGCCAACGTCCTGACTTTC,CASSFRSGSPYGANVLTF
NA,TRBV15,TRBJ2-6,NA,TGTGCCACCAGCAGACAGGGCTCTGGGGCCAACGTCCTGACTTTC,CATSRQGSGANVLTF
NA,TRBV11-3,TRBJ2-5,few,TGTGCCAGCAGCCCGAGAGGGTCGGAGACCCAGTACTTC,CASSPRGSETQYF
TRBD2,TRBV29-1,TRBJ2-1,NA,TGCAGCGTTGAGTGGCTAGCGGGGCGGAATGAGCAGTTCTTC,CSVEWLAGRNEQFF
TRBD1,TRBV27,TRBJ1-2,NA,TGTGCCAGCAGTTATGGACAGGGCCGCGGCTACACCTTC,CASSYGQGRGYTF
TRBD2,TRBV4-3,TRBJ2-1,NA,TGCGCCAGCAGCCAAGTAGCGGGGGGGATCTATGAGCAGTTCTTC,CASSQVAGGIYEQFF
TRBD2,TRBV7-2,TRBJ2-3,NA,TGTGCCAGCAGCTTAATGCCGGGACTAGTGCCAGATACGCAGTATTTT,CASSLMPGLVPDTQYF
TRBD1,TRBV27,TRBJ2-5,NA,TGTGCCAGCAGTTCCGGGACCGGGACAGGGGAAGAGACCCAGTACTTC,CASSSGTGTGEETQYF
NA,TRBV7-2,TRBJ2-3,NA,TGTGCCAGCAGCTTAGACAGATCAGATACGCAGTATTTT,CASSLDRSDTQYF
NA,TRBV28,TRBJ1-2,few,TGTGCCAGCAGGGGGATTAGCGCGGGGTCCTATGGCTACACCTTC,CASRGISAGSYGYTF
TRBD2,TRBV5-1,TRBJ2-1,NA,TGCGCCAGCAGCTTGGCCTCTAGCGGGGGCAATGAGCAGTTCTTC,CASSLASSGGNEQFF
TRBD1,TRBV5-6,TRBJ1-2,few,TGTGCCAGCAGCTTGGTCGGTCAGGGGGCTGGGTATGGCTACACCTTC,CASSLVGQGAGYGYTF
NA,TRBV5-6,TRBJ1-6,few,TGTGCCAGCGATCGGCGGGGTAGGAATTCACCCCTCCACTTT,CASDRRGRNSPLHF
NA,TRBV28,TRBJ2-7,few,TGTGCCAGCAGCGAACACAGGGAGCCCTACGAGCAGTACTTC,CASSEHREPYEQYF
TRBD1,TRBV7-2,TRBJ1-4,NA,TGTGCCAGCAGCTTAGTTAGGGGGCCACAGGAAAAACTGTTTTTT,CASSLVRGPQEKLFF
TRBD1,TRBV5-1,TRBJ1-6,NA,TGCGCCAGCAGCTTGCGACAGGGGAGGGATTCACCCCTCCACTTT,CASSLRQGRDSPLHF
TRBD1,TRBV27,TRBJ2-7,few,TGTGCCAGCAGAGGACAGGCATACGAGCAGTACTTC,CASRGQAYEQYF
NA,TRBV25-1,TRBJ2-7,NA,TGTGCCAGCAGCGCGGCTAGCTCCTACGAGCAGTACTTC,CASSAASSYEQYF
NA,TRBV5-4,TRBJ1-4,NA,TGTGCCAGCAGCTTGGGGGGCGAAGAAAAACTGTTTTTT,CASSLGGEEKLFF
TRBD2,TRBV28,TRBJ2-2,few,TGTGCCAGCAGTTTCCGGGCGGGAGTACCCGGGGAGCTGTTTTTT,CASSFRAGVPGELFF
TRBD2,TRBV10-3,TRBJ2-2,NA,TGTGCCATTACGACTAGCGGAACCACCGGGGAGCTGTTTTTT,CAITTSGTTGELFF
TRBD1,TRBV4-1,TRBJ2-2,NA,TGCGCCAGTGCCAAAGGGGGCGCGTTTGTAAACACCGGGGAGCTGTTTTTT,CASAKGGAFVNTGELFF
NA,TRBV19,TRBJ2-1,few,TGTGCCAGTTCCAGGTTCGGTGAGCAGTTCTTC,CASSRFGEQFF
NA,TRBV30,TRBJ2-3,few,TGTGCCTGGAGTCGGTTCCTAGGTCCCACCACAGATACGCAGTATTTT,CAWSRFLGPTTDTQYF
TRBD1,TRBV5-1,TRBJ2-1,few,TGCGCCAGCAGCATAAGCCCGGGACAGGGCCTCAATGAGCAGTTCTTC,CASSISPGQGLNEQFF
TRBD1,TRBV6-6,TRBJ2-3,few,TGTGCCAGCAGTTACTCCGACAGGGGTCTCACAGATACGCAGTATTTT,CASSYSDRGLTDTQYF
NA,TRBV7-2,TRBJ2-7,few,TGTGCCAGCAGCCGCGGAGGCTCTAGCTCCTACGAGCAGTACTTC,CASSRGGSSSYEQYF
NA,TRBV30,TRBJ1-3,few,TGTGCCTGGAGTGTAGATTCCGGAGGTACTGGAAACACCATATATTTT,CAWSVDSGGTGNTIYF
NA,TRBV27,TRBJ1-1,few,TGTGCCAGCAGTTCCCCGGGGAAACAGAAGGACACTGAAGCTTTCTTT,CASSSPGKQKDTEAFF
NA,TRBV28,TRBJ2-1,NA,TGTGCCAGCAGTTCAAGAACTAATGAGCAGTTCTTC,CASSSRTNEQFF
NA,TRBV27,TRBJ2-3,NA,TGTGCCAGCAGAGTCCAGGGGACAGATACGCAGTATTTT,CASRVQGTDTQYF
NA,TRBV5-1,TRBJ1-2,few,TGCGCCAGCAGCTTACAGGGAATGGGCTATGGCTACACCTTC,CASSLQGMGYGYTF
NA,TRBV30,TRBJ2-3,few,TGTGCCTGGGGAGGGTATAGCACAGATACGCAGTATTTT,CAWGGYSTDTQYF
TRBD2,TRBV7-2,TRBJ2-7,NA,TGTGCCAGCAGCTTAGATCCCCCCGCTAGCGGGACCTACTCCTACGAGCAGTACTTC,CASSLDPPASGTYSYEQYF
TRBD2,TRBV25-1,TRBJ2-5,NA,TGTGCCAGCAGTGAATTGACGGGCGGGGGTCACCAAGAGACCCAGTACTTC,CASSELTGGGHQETQYF
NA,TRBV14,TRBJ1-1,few,TGTGCCAGCAGCCAACTAAGAAATACTGAAGCTTTCTTT,CASSQLRNTEAFF
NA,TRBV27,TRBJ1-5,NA,TGTGCCAGCAGTATGACAGTCCATAGCAATCAGCCCCAGCATTTT,CASSMTVHSNQPQHF
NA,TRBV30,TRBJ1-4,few,TGTGCCTGGAGTCCGCGGGTCAATGAAAAACTGTTTTTT,CAWSPRVNEKLFF
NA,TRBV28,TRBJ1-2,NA,TGTGCCAGCAGTTTACGGGACTATGGCTACACCTTC,CASSLRDYGYTF
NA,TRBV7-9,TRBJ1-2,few,TGTGCCAGCAGCTTTGTCAGTAATGGCTACACCTTC,CASSFVSNGYTF
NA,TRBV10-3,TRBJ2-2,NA,TGTGCCATCAGGTTACTCCCCACCGGGGAGCTGTTTTTT,CAIRLLPTGELFF
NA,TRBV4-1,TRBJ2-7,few,TGCGCCAGCAGCCAAGCCACCAGCTCCTACGAGCAGTACTTC,CASSQATSSYEQYF
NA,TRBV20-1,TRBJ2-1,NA,TGCAGCGCCCCGGGTTCTCTTGAGCAGTTCTTC,CSAPGSLEQFF
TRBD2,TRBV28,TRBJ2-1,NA,TGTGCCAGCAGTTTAGGCGGACTAGCGGGTCCCAATGAGCAGTTCTTC,CASSLGGLAGPNEQFF
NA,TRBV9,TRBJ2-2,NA,TGTGCCAGCAGCGTAGAGAATAGCGGGACAGCCGGGGAGCTGTTTTTT,CASSVENSGTAGELFF
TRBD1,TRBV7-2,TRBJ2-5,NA,TGTGCCAGCAGCCAAGGGACAGCTCAAGAGACCCAGTACTTC,CASSQGTAQETQYF